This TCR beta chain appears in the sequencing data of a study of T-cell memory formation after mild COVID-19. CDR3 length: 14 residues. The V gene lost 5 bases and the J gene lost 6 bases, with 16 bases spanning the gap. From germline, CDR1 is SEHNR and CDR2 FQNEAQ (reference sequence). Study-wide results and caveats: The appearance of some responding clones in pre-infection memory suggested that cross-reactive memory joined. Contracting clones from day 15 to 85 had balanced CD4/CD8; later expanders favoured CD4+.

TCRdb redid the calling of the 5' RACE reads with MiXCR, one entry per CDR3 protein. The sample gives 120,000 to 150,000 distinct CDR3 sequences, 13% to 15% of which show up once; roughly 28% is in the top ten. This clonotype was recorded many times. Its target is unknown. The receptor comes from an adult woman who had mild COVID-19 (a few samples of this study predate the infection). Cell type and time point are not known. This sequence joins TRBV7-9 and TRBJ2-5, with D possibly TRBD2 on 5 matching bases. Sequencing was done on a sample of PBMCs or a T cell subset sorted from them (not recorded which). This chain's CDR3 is CASSDTLGPKTQYF. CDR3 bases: TGTGCCAGCAGCGATACACTAGGTCCGAAGACCCAGTACTTC. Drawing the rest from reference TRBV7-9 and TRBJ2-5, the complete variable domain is DTGVSQNPRHKITKRGQNVTFRCDPISEHNRLYWYRQTLGQGPEFLTYFQNEAQLEKSRLLSDRFSAERPKGSFSTLEIQRTEQGDSAMYLCASSDTLGPKTQYFGPGTRLLVL.